Below are 26 T cell receptor beta chains sequenced from a single sample in a study of CD8 T cells in Susac syndrome. With random hexamers, 0.5 to 1 ug RNA was reverse transcribed. TCRdb analysed the immunoSEQ multiplex PCR reads with MiXCR anew, one entry per CDR3 protein. The sample includes tens of thousands of distinct CDR3 sequences, 95% to 96% of them seen just once. The sample was CD4+ T cells from PBMCs. Receptors were obtained from a human donor with multiple sclerosis.

V is TRBV7-2 and J is TRBJ1-3; the D is unclear. Germline values: CDR1 SGHTA, CDR2 FQGNSA. V lost 3 bases and J lost 4, with 10 bases in between. The CDR3 is made up of 14 amino acids. The CDR3 region is CASSFGGPGNTIYF. The CDR3 DNA sequence: TGTGCCAGCAGCTTCGGAGGGCCGGGAAACACCATATATTTT. Combining the CDR3 with reference TRBV7-2 and TRBJ1-3 gives the whole variable domain GAGVSQSPSNKVTEKGKDVELRCDPISGHTALYWYRQSLGQGLEFLIYFQGNSAPDKSGLPSDRFSAERTGGSVSTLTIQRTQQEDSAVYLCASSFGGPGNTIYFGEGSWLTVV.

The chain is built from TRBV28 and TRBJ2-1; a possible D gene is TRBD2 (6 bases). The V and J ends lost 6 bases and 0 bases respectively, with 12 bases between them. The CDR3 loop spans 15 amino acids. Germline lookup yields CDR1 MDHEN and CDR2 SYDVKM. CDR3 bases: TGTGCCAGCAGGGGCCGGGGGAGCTCCTACAATGAGCAGTTCTTC. Residues: CASRGRGSSYNEQFF.

This clonotype was picked up one time. The chain couples TRBV24-1 to TRBJ1-2, with D perhaps matching TRBD1 (6 bases). The CDR3 totals 12 residues. Per germline, CDR1 KGHDR and CDR2 SFDVKD. V lost 9 bases and J lost 0, with 7 bases in between. The CDR3 DNA reads TGTGCCACCGGGGGGCCTAACTATGGCTACACCTTC. This codes for CATGGPNYGYTF.

The chain has TRBV2 and TRBJ2-1; the match to TRBD1 covers 8 bases. The CDR3 contains 14 residues. Looked up from germline, CDR1 is SNHLY and CDR2 is FYNNEI. The trim removed 7 bases at V and 7 bases at J, leaving 9 bases unmatched. CDR3 protein: CASNNGQGQNEQFF. CDR3 sequence (DNA): TGTGCCAGCAACAATGGACAGGGTCAAAATGAGCAGTTCTTC.

This clonotype appeared a single time. The J gene is TRBJ2-2, the V gene TRBV11-2, with TRBD1 as a possible D gene (6 bases). The CDR3 loop spans 15 amino acids. V was pared by 6 bases and J by 4 bases, with 15 bases between. Per germline, CDR1 SGHAT and CDR2 FQNNGV. This chain's CDR3 is CASSTVLRGTGELFF. The DNA of the CDR3 is TGTGCCAGCAGTACCGTACTCAGGGGCACCGGGGAGCTGTTTTTT.

The table lists this clonotype with a count of one. This chain joins TRBV19 and TRBJ1-2, with D unclear. There are 15 residues in the CDR3. Germline assignment: CDR1 LNHDA and CDR2 SQIVND (reference sequence). Trimming removed 4 bases at V and 0 bases at J, with 12 bases between. The CDR3 nucleotides are TGTGCCAGTAGTACCACCGGGCCTTCTAACTATGGCTACACCTTC. This sequence encodes CASSTTGPSNYGYTF.

This CDR3 is CSVAPRGKETQYF. The CDR3 coding sequence is TGCAGCGTCGCCCCCCGGGGGAAGGAGACCCAGTACTTC. The chain couples TRBV29-1 to TRBJ2-5, with D perhaps matching TRBD2 (6 bases). V lost 6 bases to trimming and J lost 5 bases, with 16 bases between them. The CDR3 sequence is 13 residues long. From germline, CDR1 is SQVTM and CDR2 ANQGSEA.

The rearrangement links TRBV7-9 to TRBJ2-1; tentatively, D is TRBD1 (5 bases). CDR3 length equals 15 residues. V was pared by 5 bases and J by 2 bases, with 13 bases between. Germline V gives CDR1 SEHNR, CDR2 FQNEAQ (reference sequence). The DNA of the CDR3 is TGTGCCAGCAGCCTATACCCAGGGACCTACAATGAGCAGTTCTTC. As protein: CASSLYPGTYNEQFF.

CDR3 protein: CASSLDGGTEAFF. The CDR3 nucleotides are TGTGCCAGCAGCTTGGACGGGGGGACTGAAGCTTTCTTT. The V and J genes are TRBV7-9 and TRBJ1-1, with D perhaps matching TRBD1 (5 bases). The germline CDR1 and CDR2 sequences are SEHNR and FQNEAQ (reference sequence). V lost 3 bases to trimming and J lost 5 bases, with 10 bases between them. The CDR3 is made up of 13 amino acids.

V gene TRBV7-9 combines with J gene TRBJ1-2, with D unresolved. V lost 3 bases, J lost 3 bases, and 11 bases lay in between. Germline V gene lookup returns CDR1 SEHNR and CDR2 FQNEAQ (reference sequence). The CDR3 contains 14 residues. The CDR3 nucleotides are TGTGCCAGCAGCTTCCGTGGGTCGGACTATGGCTACACCTTC. This sequence encodes CASSFRGSDYGYTF.

CDR3 nucleotide sequence: TGCAGTGCTAGAGGGGAGAAGATGAACACTGAAGCTTTCTTT. Translated, it gives CSARGEKMNTEAFF. This chain uses TRBV20-1 with TRBJ1-1; D unclear. V was shortened by 1 base and J by 0 bases, with 9 bases between the two germline ends. Germline loops: CDR1 DFQATT, CDR2 SNEGSKA (reference sequence). The CDR3 spans 14 residues.

This chain joins TRBV20-1 and TRBJ2-7; possibly TRBD2 for D (5 bases). The germline V gene has CDR1 DFQATT and CDR2 SNEGSKA (reference sequence). This CDR3 spans 11 amino acids. V shed 3 bases and J shed 3 bases, with 6 bases lying between them. CDR3 sequence: CSASGSYEQYF. CDR3 coding DNA: TGCAGTGCTAGTGGGAGCTACGAGCAGTACTTC.

This chain connects TRBV7-2 to TRBJ2-1, with 8 bases fitting TRBD2. V lost 0 bases and J lost 5; bases outside the gene matches: 6. Germline V gene sequence: CDR1 SGHTA, CDR2 FQGNSA. CDR3 length: 16 residues. For the CDR3, the DNA is TGTGCCAGCAGCTTAGCGGGGGGTAGCGGGGACAATGAGCAGTTCTTC. It translates to CASSLAGGSGDNEQFF.

Written as DNA, the CDR3 is TGTGCCAGTGCCATGATGTACCAAGAGACCCAGTACTTC. Its protein product is CASAMMYQETQYF. V gene TRBV19 combines with J gene TRBJ2-5; D gene ambiguous. Germline assignment: CDR1 LNHDA and CDR2 SQIVND (reference sequence). The CDR3 covers 13 residues. V was trimmed by 8 bases and J by 0 bases, leaving 10 bases between them.

The J gene is TRBJ2-1, the V gene TRBV30; 8 positions match TRBD1. CDR3 length: 17 amino acids. Trimming removed 0 bases from V and 0 bases from J; junction bases left unmatched: 7. CDR1 is GTSNPN and CDR2 is SVGIG in the germline V gene (reference sequence). CDR3 sequence: CAWSVTQGDLSYNEQFF. CDR3 in DNA: TGTGCCTGGAGTGTTACACAGGGGGATCTCTCCTACAATGAGCAGTTCTTC.

CDR3 sequence: CASSRLLGTQYF. CDR3 bases: TGTGCCAGCAGCCGACTCTTAGGGACCCAGTACTTC. The V gene is TRBV7-8, the J gene TRBJ2-5; D is unresolved. The V and J ends lost 5 bases and 7 bases respectively, with 11 bases between them. Germline V gene sequence: CDR1 SGHVS, CDR2 FQNEAQ. There are 12 residues in the CDR3.

V is TRBV7-9 and J is TRBJ2-1; D unresolved. The CDR3 length is 13 residues. V gave up 6 bases and J gave up 6 bases, with 12 bases separating them. Germline CDR1 SEHNR, CDR2 FQNEAQ (reference sequence). The CDR3 nucleotides are TGTGCCAGCAGTTCTCGCTGGGGCAATGAGCAGTTCTTC. This translates into CASSSRWGNEQFF.

The rearrangement joins TRBV3-1 to TRBJ2-3; 8 bases match TRBD2. The length of the CDR3 is 16 residues. The germline V gene has CDR1 LGHDT and CDR2 YNNKEL (reference sequence). The ends lost 0 bases at V and 1 base at J; junction bases unmatched: 3. DNA of the CDR3: TGTGCCAGCAGCCAAGAGGCGCGGGGGGGCACAGATACGCAGTATTTT. It specifies CASSQEARGGTDTQYF.

V is TRBV29-1 and J is TRBJ1-1; no definite D call. V lost 6 bases and J lost 3, with 14 bases in between. CDR3 length: 13 residues. CDR1 is SQVTM, CDR2 ANQGSEA, per germline. For the CDR3, the DNA is TGCAGCGTCAGCAGTCATGCGGACACTGAAGCTTTCTTT. It codes for CSVSSHADTEAFF.

The chain is built from TRBV20-1 and TRBJ2-7; TRBD2 matches at 12 bases. V trimming: 3 bases; J trimming: 3 bases; junction bases outside the gene matches: 6. Germline CDR1 reads DFQATT; CDR2 reads SNEGSKA (reference sequence). The CDR3 covers 15 residues. The CDR3 is CSASETSGGFYEQYF. The CDR3 DNA is TGCAGTGCTAGCGAGACTAGCGGGGGCTTCTACGAGCAGTACTTC.

The CDR3 is CASSRTQGNTEAFF. The CDR3 DNA follows: TGCGCCAGCAGCCGCACACAGGGAAACACTGAAGCTTTCTTT. The chain has TRBV5-1 and TRBJ1-1; D is perhaps TRBD1 (6 bases). CDR3 size: 14 residues. Deletions cut 4 bases from V and 2 bases from J, with 12 bases between. Germline V lookup: CDR1 SGHRS, CDR2 YFSETQ. Full variable domain (rest looked up from reference TRBV5-1 and TRBJ1-1): KAGVTQTPRYLIKTRGQQVTLSCSPISGHRSVSWYQQTPGQGLQFLFEYFSETQRNKGNFPGRFSGRQFSNSRSEMNVSTLELGDSALYLCASSRTQGNTEAFFGQGTRLTVV.

A note on this clonotype: An end of the junction does not agree with germline; a read error may underlie this. The genes are TRBV29-1 and TRBJ1-1; 8 bases are shared with TRBD1. This CDR3 comprises 14 residues. Germline V lookup: CDR1 SQVTM, CDR2 ANQGSEA. The CDR3 spells CSVEAGTGPTEAFF. The CDR3 bases are TGCAGCGTGGAAGCCGGGACAGGCCCCACTGAAGCTTTCTTT.

V and J are TRBV6-2 or TRBV6-3 and TRBJ2-3; D is undetermined. Trimming took off 7 bases at V and 0 bases at J, with 2 bases between the two ends. The germline V gene encodes CDR1 MNHEY and CDR2 SVGEGT. The CDR3 length is 11 residues. In DNA, the CDR3 is TGTGCCAGCACCAGCACAGATACGCAGTATTTT. Translating gives CASTSTDTQYF.

The chain uses TRBV4-2 and TRBJ2-7; D might be TRBD1 or TRBD2, each matching 5 bases. Trimming pared 4 bases from V and 4 bases from J, leaving 26 bases between. This CDR3 spans 18 amino acids. CDR1 is LGHNA, CDR2 YNFKEQ, per germline. CDR3 in amino acids: CASSPASTPGTPIYEQYF. The CDR3 DNA reads TGTGCCAGCAGCCCAGCGTCTACCCCCGGGACCCCGATTTACGAGCAGTACTTC.

The V and J genes are TRBV4-2 and TRBJ1-2; 10 nucleotides line up with TRBD1. The length of the CDR3 is 17 residues. From germline, CDR1 is LGHNA and CDR2 YNFKEQ. Trimming removed 1 base from V and 8 bases from J; junction bases left unmatched: 13. Written as DNA, the CDR3 is TGTGCCAGCAGCCAAGCCGCCCCCGGGGACAGGGGCTCAGGCTACACCTTC. Translating it yields CASSQAAPGDRGSGYTF.

The J gene is TRBJ2-1, the V gene TRBV19; either TRBD1 or TRBD2 may supply D (6 bases each). The germline gives CDR1 LNHDA, CDR2 SQIVND (reference sequence). V was trimmed by 4 bases and J by 3 bases, leaving 10 bases between them. The CDR3 loop spans 14 amino acids. The CDR3 protein is CASSSGDIYNEQFF. The CDR3 DNA is TGTGCCAGTAGTAGCGGGGACATCTACAATGAGCAGTTCTTC.